Shown below are 26 T cell receptor beta chains from a single sample sequenced in a study of T-cell reconstitution after alpha-beta-depleted transplantation in children. For TCRbeta, the library was prepared with unique molecular identifiers. TCRdb called the PCR reads again in MiXCR, with one record for every CDR3 protein. The sample lists 250,000 to 300,000 distinct CDR3 sequences; about 10% were seen once. This specimen consisted of PBMCs from the stem cell graft donor, obtained from the stem cell graft. The receptor source for this set is a human donor who donated a stem cell graft to a child with SCID.

CDR3 DNA sequence: TGCAGTGCTAAACTGGGCGGAAGCACAGATACGCAGTATTTT. It codes for CSAKLGGSTDTQYF. The gene calls are TRBV20-1 and TRBJ2-3; no definite D call. This CDR3 contains 14 residues. The germline gives CDR1 DFQATT, CDR2 SNEGSKA (reference sequence). V gave up 4 bases and J gave up 0 bases, with 11 bases separating them.

This chain links TRBV5-1 with TRBJ1-6; TRBD1 is a possible D gene (6 bases). In germline, CDR1 is SGHRS, CDR2 YFSETQ. Trimming took off 0 bases at V and 8 bases at J, with 12 bases between the two ends. The CDR3 covers 15 residues. The CDR3 reads CASSLERPGDSPLHF. CDR3 sequence (DNA): TGCGCCAGCAGCTTGGAACGTCCAGGGGATTCACCCCTCCACTTT. Full variable domain (outside the CDR3, taken from reference TRBV5-1 and TRBJ1-6): KAGVTQTPRYLIKTRGQQVTLSCSPISGHRSVSWYQQTPGQGLQFLFEYFSETQRNKGNFPGRFSGRQFSNSRSEMNVSTLELGDSALYLCASSLERPGDSPLHFGNGTRLTVT.

Only a few counts were recorded for this clonotype. The chain has TRBV6-5 and TRBJ2-1; D uncertain. The ends were cut back, 6 bases at V and 6 bases at J, with 9 bases in the middle. The CDR3 consists of 12 residues. Per the germline V gene, CDR1 is MNHEY and CDR2 is SVGAGI. The CDR3 spells CASRVGSNEQFF. The CDR3 nucleotides are TGTGCCAGCAGGGTGGGGTCCAATGAGCAGTTCTTC.

The J gene is TRBJ2-2, the V gene TRBV5-1; tentatively, D is TRBD1 or TRBD2 (5 bases each). The V end was cut by 4 bases, the J end by 0 bases, with 13 bases between. The CDR3 sequence is 16 residues long. Germline CDR1 SGHRS, CDR2 YFSETQ. This CDR3 reads CASSPLGETNTGELFF. DNA of the CDR3: TGCGCCAGCAGCCCACTGGGGGAGACGAACACCGGGGAGCTGTTTTTT.

This clonotype was seen repeatedly, ten times or more. The rearrangement joins TRBV14 to TRBJ2-7; no clear D gene. This CDR3 is built from 12 residues. CDR1 is SGHDN, CDR2 FVKESK, per germline. V lost 4 bases and J 4 bases, leaving 8 bases between the germline ends. CDR3: CASSPSLYEQYF. The CDR3 nucleotides are TGTGCCAGCAGCCCCTCGCTATACGAGCAGTACTTC.

V and J are TRBV5-6 and TRBJ2-3, with a tentative D call TRBD1 (5 bases). The germline V gene encodes CDR1 SGHDT and CDR2 YYEEEE. The CDR3 contains 14 residues. V dropped 9 bases and J dropped 1 base, with 15 bases sitting between them. CDR3 in amino acids: CATQLGLGTDTQYF. The CDR3 nucleotides read TGTGCCACCCAGTTGGGGCTCGGCACAGATACGCAGTATTTT.

This clonotype was seen at least ten times. V usage is TRBV6-2 or TRBV6-3 and J usage is TRBJ2-5; 8 bases are shared with TRBD2. V trimming: 7 bases; J trimming: 5 bases; junction bases outside the gene matches: 9. This CDR3 region has 14 residues. Germline V gene sequence: CDR1 MNHEY, CDR2 SVGEGT. This CDR3 is CASKNPGLVETQYF. Here the CDR3 DNA reads TGTGCCAGCAAGAACCCGGGACTAGTGGAGACCCAGTACTTC.

There are a few counts of this clonotype. The V call is TRBV4-1, the J call TRBJ2-7; 11 nucleotides align to TRBD2. The CDR3 contains 16 residues. CDR1 is MGHRA, CDR2 YSYEKL, per germline. After removal of 2 bases from V and 0 bases from J, the junction contained 3 bases not matched to a gene. Here the CDR3 reads CASSQLAGGGSYEQYF. In DNA form, the CDR3 reads TGCGCCAGCAGCCAACTAGCGGGGGGTGGCTCCTACGAGCAGTACTTC.

This clonotype has at least ten counts. This rearrangement joins TRBV27 to TRBJ2-5; D gene ambiguous. This CDR3 is built from 14 residues. Trimming took off 3 bases at V and 1 base at J, with 9 bases between the two ends. The germline CDR1 and CDR2 sequences are MNHEY and SMNVEV (reference sequence). This CDR3 is CASSFLGPQETQYF. The CDR3 coding sequence is TGTGCCAGCAGTTTTCTGGGCCCCCAAGAGACCCAGTACTTC.

This clonotype was found many times. The V gene is TRBV7-9, the J gene TRBJ2-7; D remains unclear. V was clipped by 7 bases and J by 11 bases, with 15 bases between them. The CDR3 covers 11 residues. Germline V gene data show CDR1 as SEHNR and CDR2 as FQNEAQ (reference sequence). The CDR3 loop is CASTTLGEKYF. In DNA, the CDR3 is TGTGCCAGCACTACCCTCGGAGAAAAGTACTTC.

This clonotype has ten or more counts. This rearrangement joins TRBV3-1 to TRBJ1-1; the match to TRBD1 covers 8 bases. Trimming at V came to 0 bases and at J to 1 base, leaving 1 base not matched to a gene. The germline CDR1 and CDR2 sequences are LGHDT and YNNKEL (reference sequence). This CDR3 has 15 amino acids. The CDR3 region is CASSQDDRGNTEAFF. CDR3 DNA sequence: TGTGCCAGCAGCCAAGACGACAGGGGGAACACTGAAGCTTTCTTT.

This clonotype is medium-sized in the sample. The CDR3 spells CASSKRLGNEGNEQFF. DNA for the CDR3: TGTGCCAGCAGCAAGAGGCTAGGGAACGAAGGCAATGAGCAGTTCTTC. The chain recombines TRBV9 with TRBJ2-1; D remains ambiguous. The germline V gene encodes CDR1 SGDLS and CDR2 YYNGEE. The V end was cut by 4 bases, the J end by 6 bases, with 20 bases between. The CDR3 is made up of 16 amino acids.

Only a few counts were recorded for this clonotype. The junction and the germline gene differ at one end; a read error may be behind it. This chain links TRBV3-1 with TRBJ1-2; 9 bases match TRBD1. CDR3 size: 14 residues. CDR1 and CDR2 from the germline V gene are LGHDT and YNNKEL (reference sequence). DNA for the CDR3: TGTGCCGGCAGCCAACAGGGGGCTCGGTATGGCTACACCTTC. Translated: CAGSQQGARYGYTF.

Only a few counts were recorded for this clonotype. V and J are TRBV9 and TRBJ2-1; 7 nucleotides agree with TRBD2. This CDR3 comprises 15 residues. Germline V gives CDR1 SGDLS, CDR2 YYNGEE. With 2 bases clipped from V and 3 bases from J, the junction kept 5 bases outside the gene matches. Written as DNA, the CDR3 is TGTGCCAGCAGCGTCGGGACTACCCTCTACAATGAGCAGTTCTTC. Protein: CASSVGTTLYNEQFF.

This clonotype was counted a few times. The chain is built from TRBV12-3 or TRBV12-4 and TRBJ1-5; a possible D gene is TRBD1 (5 bases). The length of the CDR3 is 14 residues. Trimming stripped 3 bases from V and 0 bases from J, with 6 bases between. The chain's CDR3 is CASSFGASNQPQHF. Here the CDR3 DNA reads TGTGCCAGCAGTTTTGGGGCTAGCAATCAGCCCCAGCATTTT.

This clonotype was found a few times. This chain joins TRBV20-1 and TRBJ2-7, with TRBD2 identical over 10 bases. This CDR3 is built from 14 residues. CDR1 is DFQATT and CDR2 is SNEGSKA in the germline V gene (reference sequence). The ends lost 3 bases at V and 3 bases at J; junction bases unmatched: 5. The CDR3 reads CSASPGLADYEQYF. DNA for the CDR3: TGCAGTGCTAGTCCCGGACTAGCGGACTACGAGCAGTACTTC.

V is TRBV7-9 and J is TRBJ2-1; no definite D call. The length of the CDR3 is 12 residues. Looked up from germline, CDR1 is SEHNR and CDR2 is FQNEAQ (reference sequence). The V and J ends lost 5 bases and 10 bases respectively, with 12 bases between them. The CDR3, as DNA: TGTGCCAGCAGCCCCGGATCCGGGGAGCAGTTCTTC. Its protein is CASSPGSGEQFF.

This clonotype was counted a few times. V and J are TRBV19 and TRBJ1-5; TRBD1 is a possible D gene (5 bases). The CDR3 extends over 15 amino acids. In germline, CDR1 is LNHDA, CDR2 SQIVND (reference sequence). V lost 3 bases and J 1 base, leaving 10 bases between the germline ends. CDR3 loop: CASSIVRTSNQPQHF. CDR3 nucleotides: TGTGCCAGTAGTATTGTCCGGACAAGCAATCAGCCCCAGCATTTT. The full variable domain, rest sourced from reference TRBV19 and TRBJ1-5, is DGGITQSPKYLFRKEGQNVTLSCEQNLNHDAMYWYRQDPGQGLRLIYYSQIVNDFQKGDIAEGYSVSREKKESFPLTVTSAQKNPTAFYLCASSIVRTSNQPQHFGDGTRLSIL.

The V gene is TRBV6-4, the J gene TRBJ2-3; TRBD2 matches 9 bases. CDR1 and CDR2 from the germline V gene are MRHNA and SNTAGT. The CDR3 sequence is 19 residues long. V was clipped by 0 bases and J by 2 bases; unmatched bases: 12. In DNA form, the CDR3 reads TGTGCCAGCAGTGACTCGCAGCGGGAGGAGCGGGGTACCACAGATACGCAGTATTTT. This translates into CASSDSQREERGTTDTQYF.

There are a few counts of this clonotype. CDR3 in amino acids: CATSARGGEETQYF. CDR3 DNA: TGTGCCACCAGTGCCCGGGGGGGGGAAGAGACCCAGTACTTC. The chain couples TRBV24-1 to TRBJ2-5; 8 bases match TRBD2. Per germline, CDR1 KGHDR and CDR2 SFDVKD. The CDR3 covers 14 residues. V shed 5 bases and J 3 bases; nucleotides not matched to a gene: 4.

The V call is TRBV7-2, the J call TRBJ1-2, with D hard to call. The germline V gene has CDR1 SGHTA and CDR2 FQGNSA. The V and J ends lost 5 bases and 6 bases respectively, with 10 bases between them. The CDR3 has 12 amino acids. The DNA for the CDR3 is TGTGCCAGCAGCCCACGGTCGGATGGCTACACCTTC. It encodes CASSPRSDGYTF.

In its sample, this clonotype was seen a few times. This chain connects TRBV7-9 to TRBJ2-1; the D is unclear. Germline values: CDR1 SEHNR, CDR2 FQNEAQ (reference sequence). There are 11 residues in the CDR3. With 3 bases removed from V and 7 bases from J, the gap between germline ends came to 4 bases. In nucleotides, the CDR3 is TGTGCCAGCAGCTTTGTGAATGAGCAGTTCTTC. Translation gives CASSFVNEQFF.

This sequence joins TRBV9 and TRBJ2-5; unclear D gene. The V and J ends lost 2 bases and 3 bases respectively, with 11 bases between them. The CDR3 is 14 amino acids. Germline V gene lookup returns CDR1 SGDLS and CDR2 YYNGEE. The CDR3 bases are TGTGCCAGCAGCGTCGAGTTAATAGAAGAGACCCAGTACTTC. It codes for CASSVELIEETQYF.

V usage is TRBV6-1 and J usage is TRBJ2-1; 11 bases map to TRBD1. The V gene end was trimmed by 4 bases and the J gene end by 9 bases; junction bases not matched to a gene: 8. CDR3 length equals 15 residues. Germline CDR1 is MNHNS and CDR2 is SASEGT. In DNA form, the CDR3 reads TGTGCCAGCAGTGTACACGGGACAGGGGGGAGTGAGCAGTTCTTC. Its translation is CASSVHGTGGSEQFF.

The rearrangement uses TRBV7-3 and TRBJ2-7, with 8 bases fitting TRBD1. CDR1 is SGHTA and CDR2 is FQGTGA in the germline V gene. This CDR3 is 15 amino acids long. V gave up 9 bases and J gave up 2 bases; unmatched junction bases: 12. This chain's CDR3 is CARSLGQANAYEQYF. Here the CDR3 DNA reads TGTGCCAGAAGCCTGGGACAGGCAAACGCCTACGAGCAGTACTTC. Filled out from reference TRBV7-3 and TRBJ2-7, the complete variable domain reads GAGVSQTPSNKVTEKGKYVELRCDPISGHTALYWYRQSLGQGPEFLIYFQGTGAADDSGLPNDRFFAVRPEGSVSTLKIQRTERGDSAVYLCARSLGQANAYEQYFGPGTRLTVT.

The rearrangement joins TRBV3-1 to TRBJ2-7; either TRBD1 or TRBD2 may fit D (5 bases each). Germline V gene sequence: CDR1 LGHDT, CDR2 YNNKEL (reference sequence). V was clipped by 5 bases and J by 3 bases, with 11 bases between them. The CDR3 spans 13 residues. The CDR3 nucleotides read TGTGCCAGCAGCATCCGGGACGGCTACGAGCAGTACTTC. Translation gives CASSIRDGYEQYF.